Below, 19 T cell receptor beta chains from the same sample are listed, as sequenced in a study of T cells in Graves' hyperthyroidism and ophthalmopathy. RNA transcripts yielded amplified TCR beta CDR3 regions. Carried out on the TCR CDR3, a first-round RT-PCR used the HTBI primer set. TCRdb used MiXCR to reprocess the multiplex PCR reads, holding one entry per CDR3 protein. The data contain about 770,000 distinct CDR3 sequences, approximately 18% of them singletons. Sequenced: blood. Receptors originate from a woman aged 45-60 years with Graves' hyperthyroidism that later progressed to Graves' ophthalmopathy.

This clonotype was counted at least ten times. CDR3 protein: CASSENRGLVEAFF. The CDR3 DNA sequence: TGTGCCAGCAGCGAAAACAGGGGGCTGGTTGAAGCTTTCTTT. This chain connects TRBV2 to TRBJ1-1, with 9 bases that match TRBD1. J was trimmed by 7 bases and V by 6 bases; bases with no gene match: 9. Germline values: CDR1 SNHLY, CDR2 FYNNEI. The CDR3 has 14 amino acids.

The V call is TRBV5-6, the J call TRBJ1-2; 11 positions match TRBD1. CDR3 length equals 16 residues. The V and J ends lost 1 base and 0 bases, in that order; junction bases with no gene match: 2. CDR1 and CDR2 from the germline V gene are SGHDT and YYEEEE. Here the CDR3 reads CASSLKDRGPNYGYTF. CDR3 sequence (DNA): TGTGCCAGCAGCTTGAAGGACAGGGGGCCTAACTATGGCTACACCTTC.

This clonotype turned up a few times. The chain links TRBV20-1 to TRBJ2-3, with 14 bases fitting TRBD2. Germline V gene lookup returns CDR1 DFQATT and CDR2 SNEGSKA (reference sequence). V was clipped by 6 bases and J by 5 bases; unmatched bases: 13. The CDR3 runs to 17 residues. The CDR3, as DNA: TGCAGTGCCTTGACTAGCGGGGGGGGGCTTCCCGGAGATACGCAGTATTTT. It codes for CSALTSGGGLPGDTQYF.

This sequence joins TRBV4-2 and TRBJ2-3; either TRBD1 or TRBD2 may supply D (7 bases each). The CDR3 is 17 residues long. CDR1 is LGHNA and CDR2 is YNFKEQ in the germline V gene. The ends were cut back, 0 bases at V and 4 bases at J, with 17 bases in the middle. Here the CDR3 DNA reads TGTGCCAGCAGCCAAGAGGAATGGGAGGGGGCCGCAGATACGCAGTATTTT. Its translation: CASSQEEWEGAADTQYF.

V is TRBV6-2 or TRBV6-3 and J is TRBJ2-2; no firm D call. Deletions cut 6 bases from V and 8 bases from J, with 22 bases between. Germline CDR1 is MNHEY and CDR2 is SVGEGT. The CDR3 has 16 residues. As DNA, the CDR3 is TGTGCCAGCAGCATAAGTCCCCAGGATCCATGGGGGGAGCTGTTTTTT. Translating it yields CASSISPQDPWGELFF.

V usage is TRBV24-1 and J usage is TRBJ2-7; no reliable D call. Per the germline V gene, CDR1 is KGHDR and CDR2 is SFDVKD. Trimming removed 4 bases at V and 0 bases at J, with 12 bases between. The CDR3 has 15 residues. The CDR3 protein is CATSDGRTYSYEQYF. CDR3 DNA: TGTGCCACCAGTGACGGACGGACGTACTCCTACGAGCAGTACTTC.

The sample holds a few counts of this clonotype. The V and J genes are TRBV6-1 and TRBJ1-4; a weak D match, TRBD1 (6 bases). Germline CDR1 and CDR2: MNHNS and SASEGT. The CDR3 totals 15 residues. Trimming removed 5 bases from V and 8 bases from J, with 18 bases in between. The CDR3 sequence: CASSLQQGYSEKLFF. DNA for the CDR3: TGTGCCAGCAGTCTACAACAGGGCTACAGCGAAAAACTGTTTTTT.

This chain links TRBV7-9 with TRBJ2-7; D is uncertain. Trimming took off 6 bases at V and 5 bases at J, with 14 bases between the two ends. The CDR3 extends over 13 amino acids. Germline V gives CDR1 SEHNR, CDR2 FQNEAQ (reference sequence). CDR3 in DNA: TGTGCCAGCAGTTTCGGACCGGCCCACGAGCAGTACTTC. This encodes CASSFGPAHEQYF. Full variable domain (remainder filled in from reference TRBV7-9 and TRBJ2-7): DTGVSQNPRHKITKRGQNVTFRCDPISEHNRLYWYRQTLGQGPEFLTYFQNEAQLEKSRLLSDRFSAERPKGSFSTLEIQRTEQGDSAMYLCASSFGPAHEQYFGPGTRLTVT.

The J gene is TRBJ1-4, the V gene TRBV7-2, with D possibly matching TRBD1 (5 bases). The CDR3 runs 14 residues. V lost 3 bases to trimming and J lost 7 bases, with 12 bases between them. Germline V gene data show CDR1 as SGHTA and CDR2 as FQGNSA. In nucleotides, the CDR3 is TGTGCCAGCAGCTTTCCGGGACGGTTTGAAAAACTGTTTTTT. It is translated as CASSFPGRFEKLFF.

As regards this clonotype: A read error may explain this, as a much larger clone is one base away. The V call is TRBV30, the J call TRBJ2-1, with no clear D. Trimming stripped 3 bases from V and 7 bases from J, with 13 bases between. Germline V gives CDR1 GTSNPN, CDR2 SVGIG (reference sequence). The length of the CDR3 is 13 residues. CDR3 loop: CAWSIAGRNEQFF. The DNA for the CDR3 is TGTGCCTGGAGCATCGCTGGCAGGAATGAGCAGTTCTTC. The variable domain in full, with the rest retrieved from reference TRBV30 and TRBJ2-1, is SQTIHQWPATLVQPVGSPLSLECTVEGTSNPNLYWYRQAAGRGLQLLFYSVGIGQISSEVPQNLSASRPQDRQFILSSKKLLLSDSGFYLCAWSIAGRNEQFFGPGTRLTVL.

The chain links TRBV11-2 to TRBJ2-3; 8 bases match TRBD2. V lost 5 bases and J lost 4; bases outside the gene matches: 29. Per germline, CDR1 SGHAT and CDR2 FQNNGV. The CDR3 loop spans 22 amino acids. The CDR3 DNA reads TGTGCCAGCAGCCAAGTGCTCACTGCTATGCTGGGGCGGGGGGACCCCCCAGATACGCAGTATTTT. Translating it yields CASSQVLTAMLGRGDPPDTQYF.

There are a few counts of this clonotype. The gene calls are TRBV4-1 and TRBJ1-1; D gene unclear. The V end was cut by 1 base, the J end by 1 base, with 7 bases between. This CDR3 is built from 14 residues. Germline values: CDR1 MGHRA, CDR2 YSYEKL. The CDR3 nucleotides are TGCGCCAGCAGCCAAGCAGCTGGGAACACTGAAGCTTTCTTT. Translating it yields CASSQAAGNTEAFF.

The rearrangement joins TRBV19 to TRBJ2-5; perhaps TRBD1 as D (6 bases). V was shortened by 0 bases and J by 5 bases, with 13 bases between the two germline ends. The CDR3 sequence is 15 residues long. In germline, CDR1 is LNHDA, CDR2 SQIVND (reference sequence). CDR3 residues: CASSIDYGGTETQYF. CDR3 bases: TGTGCCAGTAGTATAGATTATGGGGGCACGGAGACCCAGTACTTC.

This clonotype has a handful of counts. As DNA, the CDR3 is TGCGCCAGCAGCCAAGACGGGACACCCGGGGATGGCTACACCTTC. Protein product: CASSQDGTPGDGYTF. V and J are TRBV4-1 and TRBJ1-2; maybe TRBD1 (6 bases). V was shortened by 0 bases and J by 6 bases, with 14 bases between the two germline ends. The length of the CDR3 is 15 residues. The germline V gene has CDR1 MGHRA and CDR2 YSYEKL.

This chain links TRBV5-8 with TRBJ2-5; no firm D call. Between the trimmed V and J ends, which lost 3 bases and 3 bases, there was a span of 12 bases. This CDR3 comprises 14 residues. Per the germline V gene, CDR1 is SGHTS and CDR2 is YDEGEE. DNA of the CDR3: TGTGCCAGCAGCTCCTTGGGATTGGAAGAGACCCAGTACTTC. This codes for CASSSLGLEETQYF.

The sample holds many counts of this clonotype. The chain uses TRBV6-1 and TRBJ2-7, with 7 nucleotides matching TRBD1. In germline, CDR1 is MNHNS, CDR2 SASEGT. The J segment lost 0 bases and the V segment lost 5 bases, leaving 4 bases of the junction unmatched. The CDR3 contains 14 residues. The CDR3 nucleotides read TGTGCCAGCAGTAACGGACAGGCCTCCTACGAGCAGTACTTC. This sequence encodes CASSNGQASYEQYF.

The rearrangement uses TRBV12-3 or TRBV12-4 and TRBJ2-2; D is possibly TRBD2 (6 bases). The CDR3 runs to 16 residues. Trimming took off 3 bases at V and 5 bases at J, with 16 bases between the two ends. Here the CDR3 reads CASSFRAGRGTGELFF. The DNA of the CDR3 is TGTGCCAGCAGTTTTAGGGCAGGTCGGGGGACCGGGGAGCTGTTTTTT.

This clonotype was detected ten times or more. The chain has TRBV7-8 and TRBJ1-1, with D possibly being TRBD1 (5 bases). Deletions cut 4 bases from V and 7 bases from J, with 13 bases between. This CDR3 is 13 amino acids long. Looked up from germline, CDR1 is SGHVS and CDR2 is FQNEAQ. The CDR3, as DNA: TGTGCCAGCAGCTACGGGGGGGTCGTTGAAGCTTTCTTT. Amino acids: CASSYGGVVEAFF.

The V gene is TRBV15, the J gene TRBJ1-5, with D possibly TRBD1 on 6 matching bases. From germline, CDR1 is LNHNV and CDR2 YYDKDF (reference sequence). This CDR3 is 14 amino acids long. The V end lost 0 bases, the J end lost 6 bases, and 9 bases lay between the germline ends. CDR3 sequence: CATSRDPGVQPQHF. The CDR3 coding sequence is TGTGCCACCAGCAGAGATCCAGGGGTTCAGCCCCAGCATTTT.